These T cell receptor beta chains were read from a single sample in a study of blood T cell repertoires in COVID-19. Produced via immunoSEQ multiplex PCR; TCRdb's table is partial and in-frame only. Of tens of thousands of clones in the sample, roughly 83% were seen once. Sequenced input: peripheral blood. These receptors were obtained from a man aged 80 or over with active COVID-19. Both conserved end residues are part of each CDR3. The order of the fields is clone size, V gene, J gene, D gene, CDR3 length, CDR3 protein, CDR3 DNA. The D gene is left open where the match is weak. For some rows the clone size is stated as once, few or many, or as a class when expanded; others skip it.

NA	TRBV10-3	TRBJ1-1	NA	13	CATYSTVNTEAFF	TGTGCCACCTACTCGACAGTGAACACTGAAGCTTTCTTT
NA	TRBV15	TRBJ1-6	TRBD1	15	CATSRDGTVNSPLHF	TGTGCCACCAGCAGAGATGGGACAGTTAATTCACCCCTCCACTTT
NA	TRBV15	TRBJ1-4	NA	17	CATSRGLTGGGNEKLFF	TGTGCCACCAGCAGAGGCCTCACGGGGGGCGGGAATGAAAAACTGTTTTTT
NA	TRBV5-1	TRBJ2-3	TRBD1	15	CASRFQGASTDTQYF	TGCGCCAGCAGATTTCAGGGGGCTAGCACAGATACGCAGTATTTT
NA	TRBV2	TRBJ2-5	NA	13	CASSGDSQETQYF	TGTGCCAGCAGTGGCGACAGCCAAGAGACCCAGTACTTC
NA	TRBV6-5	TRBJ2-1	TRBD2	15	CASSRTSGGGYEQFF	TGTGCCAGCAGCCGGACTAGCGGGGGGGGGTACGAGCAGTTCTTC
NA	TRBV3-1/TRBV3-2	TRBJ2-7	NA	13	CASSQRGVYEQYF	TGTGCCAGCAGCCAACGGGGAGTCTACGAGCAGTACTTC
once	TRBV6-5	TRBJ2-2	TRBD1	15	CASSYWTGGTGELFF	TGTGCCAGCAGTTACTGGACAGGGGGCACCGGGGAGCTGTTTTTT
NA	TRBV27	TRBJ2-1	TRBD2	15	CASSLTSGGNNEQFF	TGTGCCAGCAGTTTGACTAGCGGGGGAAACAATGAGCAGTTCTTC
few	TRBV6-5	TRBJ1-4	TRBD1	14	CASMYRGPNEKLFF	TGTGCCAGCATGTACAGGGGCCCTAATGAAAAACTGTTTTTT
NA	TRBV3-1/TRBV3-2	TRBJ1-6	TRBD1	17	CASSHRTGRSYNSPLHF	TGTGCCAGCAGCCACAGGACAGGGCGCTCCTATAATTCACCCCTCCACTTT
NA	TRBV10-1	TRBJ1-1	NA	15	CASTPESGGPTEAFF	TGCGCCAGCACCCCGGAATCGGGAGGGCCCACTGAAGCTTTCTTT
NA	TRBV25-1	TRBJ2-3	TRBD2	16	CASSGTSGHYTDTQYF	TGTGCCAGCAGTGGAACTAGCGGACATTACACAGATACGCAGTATTTT
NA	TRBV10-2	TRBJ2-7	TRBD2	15	CASSRSGGLYYEQYF	TGCGCCAGCAGTAGGAGCGGGGGCCTTTACTACGAGCAGTACTTC
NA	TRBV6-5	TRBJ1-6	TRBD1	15	CASSPPTGRNSPLHF	TGTGCCAGCAGCCCCCCGACAGGGCGGAATTCACCCCTCCACTTT
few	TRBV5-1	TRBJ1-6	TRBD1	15	CASSGTNRGNSPLHF	TGCGCCAGCTCCGGTACGAACAGGGGGAATTCACCCCTCCACTTT
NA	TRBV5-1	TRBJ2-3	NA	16	CASSLGSGIGTDTQYF	TGCGCCAGCAGCTTGGGATCGGGGATTGGGACAGATACGCAGTATTTT
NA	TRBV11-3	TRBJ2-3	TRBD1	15	CASSPSGTDTDTQYF	TGTGCCAGCAGCCCATCCGGGACAGACACAGATACGCAGTATTTT
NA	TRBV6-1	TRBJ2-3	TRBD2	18	CASSEGAWGGRVTDTQYF	TGTGCCAGCAGTGAAGGGGCGTGGGGGGGAAGGGTAACAGATACGCAGTATTTT
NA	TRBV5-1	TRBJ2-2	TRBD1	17	CASSLAPGTANTGELFF	TGCGCCAGCAGCTTGGCTCCCGGGACAGCTAACACCGGGGAGCTGTTTTTT
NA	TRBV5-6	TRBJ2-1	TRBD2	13	CASSLERGNEQFF	TGTGCCAGCAGCTTGGAGCGGGGGAATGAGCAGTTCTTC
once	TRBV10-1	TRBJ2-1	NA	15	CASSGGREAHNEQFF	TGCGCCAGCAGTGGCGGCAGGGAGGCCCACAATGAGCAGTTCTTC
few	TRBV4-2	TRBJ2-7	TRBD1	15	CASSLPGQGAGEQYF	TGTGCCAGCAGCCTCCCGGGACAGGGGGCGGGAGAGCAGTACTTC
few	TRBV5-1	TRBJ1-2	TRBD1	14	CASSLDRGFDGYTF	TGCGCCAGCAGCTTGGACAGGGGCTTCGATGGCTACACCTTC
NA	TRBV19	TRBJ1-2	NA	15	CASCGIRTLSYGYTF	TGTGCCAGTTGCGGGATCCGGACACTGAGCTATGGCTACACCTTC
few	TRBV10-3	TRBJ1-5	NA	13	CAHSGASNQPQHF	TGTGCCCACAGTGGGGCTAGCAATCAGCCCCAGCATTTT
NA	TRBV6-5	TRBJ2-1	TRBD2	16	CASSYSRGGAGNEQFF	TGTGCCAGCAGTTACTCGCGCGGGGGGGCGGGCAATGAGCAGTTCTTC
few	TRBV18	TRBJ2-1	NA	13	CASSPSRYNEQFF	TGTGCCAGCTCACCATCGCGGTACAATGAGCAGTTCTTC
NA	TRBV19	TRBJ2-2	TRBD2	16	CASIPLGGSRTGELFF	TGTGCCAGTATCCCCTTGGGAGGGTCACGGACCGGGGAGCTGTTTTTT
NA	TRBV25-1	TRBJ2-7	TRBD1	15	CASSEEGAINYEQYF	TGTGCCAGCAGTGAAGAGGGGGCCATTAACTACGAGCAGTACTTC
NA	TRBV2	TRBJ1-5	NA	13	CASSEVSDQPQHF	TGTGCCAGCAGTGAAGTTAGTGATCAGCCCCAGCATTTT
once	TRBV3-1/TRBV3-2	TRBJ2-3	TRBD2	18	CASSLGTSGGGRGDTQYF	TGTGCCAGCAGCCTCGGGACTAGCGGGGGGGGGCGCGGAGATACGCAGTATTTT
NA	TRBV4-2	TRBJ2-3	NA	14	CASSQGGSTDTQYF	TGTGCCAGCAGCCAAGGAGGGAGCACAGATACGCAGTATTTT
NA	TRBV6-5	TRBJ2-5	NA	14	CASSQGGSQETQYF	TGTGCCAGCAGTCAGGGCGGATCCCAGGAGACCCAGTACTTC
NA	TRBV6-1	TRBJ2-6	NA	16	CASSVQGRSGANVLTF	TGTGCCAGCAGTGTACAGGGTCGCTCTGGGGCCAACGTCCTGACTTTC
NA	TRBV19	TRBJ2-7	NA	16	CASSREGGAGTYEQYF	TGTGCCAGTAGTCGCGAAGGGGGCGCGGGGACCTACGAGCAGTACTTC
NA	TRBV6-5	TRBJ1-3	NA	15	CASSYQTGLPDTIYF	TGTGCCAGCAGTTACCAGACAGGTTTGCCGGACACCATATATTTT
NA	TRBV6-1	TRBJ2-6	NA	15	CASSERGSGANVLTF	TGTGCCAGCAGTGAGCGAGGGTCTGGGGCCAACGTCCTGACTTTC
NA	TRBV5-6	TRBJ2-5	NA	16	CASSLGPPGGRETQYF	TGTGCCAGCAGCTTGGGTCCCCCCGGGGGACGAGAGACCCAGTACTTC
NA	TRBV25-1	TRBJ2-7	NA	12	CASSKGVYEQYF	TGTGCCAGCAGTAAGGGGGTCTACGAGCAGTACTTC
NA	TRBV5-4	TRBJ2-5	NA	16	CASSLAPNPGQETQYF	TGTGCCAGCAGCTTGGCCCCTAATCCAGGCCAAGAGACCCAGTACTTC
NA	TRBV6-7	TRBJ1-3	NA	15	CASRFRGASGNTIYF	TGTGCCAGCAGGTTCAGGGGTGCGTCTGGAAACACCATATATTTT
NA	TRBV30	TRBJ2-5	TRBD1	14	CAWSRQGAWETQYF	TGTGCCTGGAGCAGACAGGGGGCATGGGAGACCCAGTACTTC
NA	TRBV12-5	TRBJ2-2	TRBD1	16	CASGFQMTGIAGELFF	TGTGCTAGTGGTTTCCAAATGACAGGGATCGCCGGGGAGCTGTTTTTT
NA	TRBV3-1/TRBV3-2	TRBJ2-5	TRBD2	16	CASSLNSGGAGETQYF	TGTGCCAGCAGCCTCAATAGCGGGGGGGCCGGTGAGACCCAGTACTTC
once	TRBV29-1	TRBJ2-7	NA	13	CSVEGYGAYEQYF	TGCAGCGTTGAAGGATACGGTGCCTACGAGCAGTACTTC
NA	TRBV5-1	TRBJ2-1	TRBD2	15	CASSSGGGTYNEQFF	TGCGCCAGCAGCTCCGGGGGGGGCACCTACAATGAGCAGTTCTTC
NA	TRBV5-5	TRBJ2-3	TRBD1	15	CASSWDRGLSDTQYF	TGTGCCAGCAGCTGGGACAGGGGGTTGTCAGATACGCAGTATTTT
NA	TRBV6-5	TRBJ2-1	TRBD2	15	CASRYSGGRETEQFF	TGTGCCAGCAGATATAGCGGGGGGCGTGAAACTGAGCAGTTCTTC
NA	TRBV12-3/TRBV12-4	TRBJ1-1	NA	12	CASSPRNTEAFF	TGTGCCAGCAGTCCGAGGAACACTGAAGCTTTCTTT
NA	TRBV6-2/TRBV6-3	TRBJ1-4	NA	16	CASSPSGRGANEKLFF	TGTGCCAGCAGCCCTTCGGGGAGGGGAGCTAATGAAAAACTGTTTTTT
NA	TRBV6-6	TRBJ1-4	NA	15	CASSKSGTPNEKLFF	TGTGCCAGCAGTAAAAGCGGGACACCAAATGAAAAACTGTTTTTT
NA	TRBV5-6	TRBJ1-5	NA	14	CASSFKQGNQPQHF	TGTGCCAGCAGCTTCAAGCAGGGTAATCAGCCCCAGCATTTT
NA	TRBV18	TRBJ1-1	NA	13	CASFSVKNTEAFF	TGTGCCAGCTTCAGCGTAAAGAACACTGAAGCTTTCTTT
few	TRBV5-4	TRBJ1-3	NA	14	CASSGQTTGNTIYF	TGTGCCAGCAGTGGACAGACCACTGGAAACACCATATATTTT
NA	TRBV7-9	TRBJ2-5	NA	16	CASSLARGQYQETQYF	TGTGCCAGCAGCTTAGCGCGGGGACAGTACCAAGAGACCCAGTACTTC
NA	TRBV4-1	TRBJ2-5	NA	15	CASSQDQTSKETQYF	TGCGCCAGCAGCCAAGATCAGACTAGTAAAGAGACCCAGTACTTC
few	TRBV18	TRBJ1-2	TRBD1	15	CASSPNRGLLYGYTF	TGTGCCAGCTCACCTAACAGGGGGCTTCTCTATGGCTACACCTTC
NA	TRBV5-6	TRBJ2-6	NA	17	CASSLGVLGSGANVLTF	TGTGCCAGCAGCCTGGGAGTACTAGGCTCTGGGGCCAACGTCCTGACTTTC
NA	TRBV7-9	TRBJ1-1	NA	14	CASSMEISNTEAFF	TGTGCCAGCAGCATGGAGATCTCGAACACTGAAGCTTTCTTT